Listed below are T cell receptor beta chains from one sample, sequenced in a study of OX40 agonist ivuxolimab in advanced cancers. Only in-frame clones appear in the TCRdb table, and some are missing; sequencing was by immunoSEQ multiplex PCR. The profile shows about 51,000 clones, more than 70% of them singletons. The material was CD4+ or CD8+ T cells sorted from blood, obtained in a trial of the OX40 agonist ivuxolimab. The receptor source for this set is an adult with an advanced solid tumor such as melanoma, head and neck, liver or kidney cancer. CDR3s include the opening cysteine and the closing phenylalanine or tryptophan. A D gene is named only where the DNA matches it firmly. Clone size is given for some rows only: seen once, a few or many times, or a class if the clone is expanded.

TGTGCCAGCACCGTTACGAATGAGCAGTTCTTC	CASTVTNEQFF	NA	NA	TRBV28	TRBJ2-1
TGTGCCAGCAGCGGGGCCCTAGCGGGGGACGAGCAGTACTTC	CASSGALAGDEQYF	TRBD2	NA	TRBV6-5	TRBJ2-7
TGCAGCGTTGAAGATCGCGGGTCCCACGAGCAGTACTTC	CSVEDRGSHEQYF	NA	NA	TRBV29-1	TRBJ2-7
TGCGCCAGCAGCTTTTCAGGGGGCGATAATGAAAAACTGTTTTTT	CASSFSGGDNEKLFF	TRBD1	NA	TRBV5-1	TRBJ1-4
TGTGCCAGCAGTGAGAGAACAGGGCGTCAAGAGACCCAGTACTTC	CASSERTGRQETQYF	NA	NA	TRBV2	TRBJ2-5
TGTGCCAGCAGTGAAGCGCTAGAGGGGACCGGGGAGCTGTTTTTT	CASSEALEGTGELFF	NA	NA	TRBV2	TRBJ2-2
TGTGCCAGTAGTCAACTAGCGGGAGGCTCTTTTACCTACGAGCAGTACTTC	CASSQLAGGSFTYEQYF	TRBD2	NA	TRBV19	TRBJ2-7
TGCGCCAGCAGCTTGGCGGGGTATTCACCCCTCCACTTT	CASSLAGYSPLHF	NA	NA	TRBV5-1	TRBJ1-6
TGTGCCAGCAGCTTAGGAGTAGCGGGACTCAATGAGCAGTTCTTC	CASSLGVAGLNEQFF	TRBD2	NA	TRBV5-4	TRBJ2-1
TGTGCCCTACAGAAGTCGATATCTCTTTGGGCTTTCTTT	CALQKSISLWAFF	NA	NA	TRBV5-3	TRBJ1-1
TGTGCCAGCAGCCTAGGACTAGTTTGGGACAATGAGCAGTTCTTC	CASSLGLVWDNEQFF	TRBD2	NA	TRBV11-2	TRBJ2-1
TGTGCCACCAGCAGAGATGGGACCGGGGTTTCTTGGGCTTTCTTT	CATSRDGTGVSWAFF	NA	NA	TRBV15	TRBJ1-1
TGTGCCAGCAGCTTTTACACGGGCACAGATACGCAGTATTTT	CASSFYTGTDTQYF	NA	NA	TRBV5-8	TRBJ2-3
TGTGCCGGCTGGACAGGGGCGAACACCGGGGAGCTGTTTTTT	CAGWTGANTGELFF	TRBD1	once	TRBV2	TRBJ2-2
TGTGCCAGCAGTTTAGGGGGCCCAGAGACCCAGTACTTC	CASSLGGPETQYF	NA	once	TRBV28	TRBJ2-5
TGTGCCAGCAGCTTATACAGCGGTAACAATGAGCAGTTCTTC	CASSLYSGNNEQFF	NA	few	TRBV7-8	TRBJ2-1
TGTGCCAGCAGTGCCAAAGGAGACTACTTCTACAATGAGCAGTTCTTC	CASSAKGDYFYNEQFF	NA	NA	TRBV27	TRBJ2-1
TGTGCCAGCAGTTCCGAGATTGAAGCCTACGAGCAGTACTTC	CASSSEIEAYEQYF	NA	NA	TRBV5-4	TRBJ2-7
TGTGCCAGCCAGGTTGCAGGGGCCGATGAGCAGTTCTTC	CASQVAGADEQFF	NA	NA	TRBV11-1	TRBJ2-1
TGTGCCAGCAGCTCGTTCGAGGGCTACGAGCAGTACTTC	CASSSFEGYEQYF	NA	NA	TRBV4-2	TRBJ2-7
TGTGCCAGCAGTCCCCCCAGGACAGCCCCCTACAATGAGCAGTTCTTC	CASSPPRTAPYNEQFF	NA	NA	TRBV28	TRBJ2-1
TGTGCCAGCAGCCAAGAGGGAACGAACACCGGGGAGCTGTTTTTT	CASSQEGTNTGELFF	NA	NA	TRBV14	TRBJ2-2
TGTGCCAGCAGCTCCTATTTCCGACAGTCCTTCTACGAGCAGTACTTC	CASSSYFRQSFYEQYF	NA	NA	TRBV11-2	TRBJ2-7
TGTGCCAGCTCACCTGGTGCGAATCAGCCCCAGCATTTT	CASSPGANQPQHF	NA	NA	TRBV18	TRBJ1-5
TGTGCTAGCAGCTTAGGTGGGTCGGCCAACGTCCTGACTTTC	CASSLGGSANVLTF	NA	NA	TRBV7-7	TRBJ2-6
TGCGCCAGCAGCCAAGAACCCACAGATACGCAGTATTTT	CASSQEPTDTQYF	NA	once	TRBV4-1	TRBJ2-3
TGTGCCAGCAGCCTCGGGACGGTTGACACTGAAGCTTTCTTT	CASSLGTVDTEAFF	NA	NA	TRBV6-5	TRBJ1-1
TGTGCCAGCTCAGGGCTAGCGGGGGGCAACTACGAGCAGTACTTC	CASSGLAGGNYEQYF	TRBD2	NA	TRBV18	TRBJ2-7
TGCGCCAGCAGAAAATGGGGGACAGCCTACGAGCAGTACTTC	CASRKWGTAYEQYF	TRBD1	NA	TRBV10-2	TRBJ2-7
TGTGCCAGCAGCCAAGAGTTTTCCAGGACAGGGGGCAATGAGCAGTTCTTC	CASSQEFSRTGGNEQFF	TRBD1	NA	TRBV4-2	TRBJ2-1
TGCGCCAGCAGCCAAGGGTTGGGCAGCCGGTCCCTACACACTTATAATTCACCCCTCCACTTT	CASSQGLGSRSLHTYNSPLHF	NA	NA	TRBV4-1	TRBJ1-6
TGTGCTAGTGGTTTAAGTCTAGCGGGAGAGGGGCAGTTCTTC	CASGLSLAGEGQFF	TRBD2	once	TRBV12-5	TRBJ2-1
TGTGCCAGCCAAGGACAGGGGTTGAACACTGAAGCTTTCTTT	CASQGQGLNTEAFF	TRBD1	NA	TRBV2	TRBJ1-1
TGTGCCAGCAGTTACGGTACAGGGGGCGCGGCTCAGCCCCAGCATTTT	CASSYGTGGAAQPQHF	TRBD1	NA	TRBV6-6	TRBJ1-5
TGTGCCAGCAGTGAGGCGGGACTTACCTACGAGCAGTACTTC	CASSEAGLTYEQYF	NA	once	TRBV2	TRBJ2-7
TGTGCCAGCAGCCTGACAGTAGGGATAGAGCTGTTTTTT	CASSLTVGIELFF	NA	NA	TRBV7-9	TRBJ2-2
TGTGCCAGCAGCTTGCGGCGCTCAGGCAGGGTGGCCTATGGCTACACCTTC	CASSLRRSGRVAYGYTF	NA	NA	TRBV5-8	TRBJ1-2
TGTGCCAGCTCACCAAACAGAGAGAACACTGAAGCTTTCTTT	CASSPNRENTEAFF	NA	NA	TRBV18	TRBJ1-1
TGTGCCAGCTCACACCGGACTAGCGGGGCCAACGCGAACACCGGGGAGCTGTTTTTT	CASSHRTSGANANTGELFF	TRBD2	NA	TRBV18	TRBJ2-2
TGTGCCAGCAGCTTGGGACAGGGGGCCTACAATGAGCAGTTCTTC	CASSLGQGAYNEQFF	TRBD1	NA	TRBV5-4	TRBJ2-1
TGTGCCATCAGTGAGTCCGGGACCGGCCTAGGGACTAGCGGGGGGAGCACAGATACGCAGTATTTT	CAISESGTGLGTSGGSTDTQYF	TRBD2	NA	TRBV10-3	TRBJ2-3
TGTGCCAGCAGTTCCGCGGGTGTTGAAAAACTGTTTTTT	CASSSAGVEKLFF	NA	NA	TRBV27	TRBJ1-4
TGTGCCAGTAGTTTTTCGACAGCCATGAACACTGAAGCTTTCTTT	CASSFSTAMNTEAFF	NA	NA	TRBV19	TRBJ1-1
TGTGCCAGCTGCTTCGGGGGGCGGAACACTGAAGCTTTCTTT	CASCFGGRNTEAFF	NA	NA	TRBV7-2	TRBJ1-1
TGTGCCAGCAGTCCTCGGACTAGCGGGAGTTGGGCAGATACGCAGTATTTT	CASSPRTSGSWADTQYF	TRBD2	NA	TRBV27	TRBJ2-3
TGTGCCAGTAGTATCGACCCGGGCCGAATTACCGGGGAGCTGTTTTTT	CASSIDPGRITGELFF	NA	NA	TRBV19	TRBJ2-2
TGTGCCAGCAGTTCCGCGATGTATGGCTACACCTTC	CASSSAMYGYTF	NA	few	TRBV28	TRBJ1-2
TGTGCCAGCAGCCGGGGGACAGCTCTAGCCAAAAACATTCAGTACTTC	CASSRGTALAKNIQYF	NA	NA	TRBV28	TRBJ2-4
TGTGCCAGTAGTAAACAGGGGAGCAATCAGCCCCAGCATTTT	CASSKQGSNQPQHF	TRBD1	few	TRBV19	TRBJ1-5
TGTGCCAGCTCACCCCCCGGGCAGGGAGGGCTTGACTATGGCTACACCTTC	CASSPPGQGGLDYGYTF	NA	NA	TRBV18	TRBJ1-2
TGTGCCATCAGTGGTACCGGGACAGGGACCTACAATGAGCAGTTCTTC	CAISGTGTGTYNEQFF	TRBD1	NA	TRBV10-3	TRBJ2-1
TGCGCCAGCAGTGAGTCAAGGGGCGCCTTTGAAAAACTGTTTTTT	CASSESRGAFEKLFF	NA	NA	TRBV10-1	TRBJ1-4
TGTGCCAGTCAGGAAATAAAGGGTTCACCCCTCCACTTT	CASQEIKGSPLHF	NA	NA	TRBV19	TRBJ1-6
TGTGCCAGCAGCTTGGCCCTAGGGATCCGATATGGCTACACCTTC	CASSLALGIRYGYTF	NA	NA	TRBV5-4	TRBJ1-2
TGTGCCAGTAGTGGGGGTGATCGGAGGGTGCATGGCTACACCTTC	CASSGGDRRVHGYTF	NA	NA	TRBV19	TRBJ1-2
TGTGCCAGCAGCACCAGGGTAGGCTATGGCTACACCTTC	CASSTRVGYGYTF	NA	NA	TRBV11-2	TRBJ1-2
TGTGCCAGCTCACCTCGGGACGACGAGCAGTACTTC	CASSPRDDEQYF	NA	NA	TRBV18	TRBJ2-7
TGTGCCAGTAGTATTAATCTAAGAAGGGGACAGACCCCCCGGGAGACCCAGTACTTC	CASSINLRRGQTPRETQYF	TRBD1	NA	TRBV19	TRBJ2-5